The clone carrying this TCR beta chain was found many times. This specimen comes from a study of human T cells and chemical hapten exposure. Study details: Donors were sensitized with 2% DPC on the upper inner arm.

This sample's time point: patch test 3, about 24 weeks after DPC sensitization. The treatment: therapeutic diphenylcyclopropenone sensitization with weekly scalp DPC. Alopecia patients between 18 and 70 years old and suitable for DPC were used as donors. CDR3 length: 14 amino acids. Germline V gene sequence: CDR1 SEHNR, CDR2 FQNEAQ (reference sequence). Between the trimmed V and J ends, which lost 1 base and 7 bases, there was a span of 8 bases. TCRdb re-derived calls from the RACE reads in MiXCR, one entry per CDR3 protein. The sample consists of approximately 72,000 distinct CDR3 sequences, 11% of them appearing once.

This TCR was recovered from a woman aged 50 to 65 with alopecia areata. Some clones in this sample may be carry-over from other donors' samples. The sample here was whole blood, taken in connection with sensitization to the hapten diphenylcyclopropenone (DPC). This rearrangement joins TRBV7-9 to TRBJ2-6; possibly TRBD1 or TRBD2 for D (5 bases each). The CDR3 coding sequence is TGTGCCAGCAGCTTAGTTCGGGGCGCCAACGTCCTGACTTTC. This translates into CASSLVRGANVLTF. Supplemented by reference TRBV7-9 and TRBJ2-6, the full variable domain reads DTGVSQNPRHKITKRGQNVTFRCDPISEHNRLYWYRQTLGQGPEFLTYFQNEAQLEKSRLLSDRFSAERPKGSFSTLEIQRTEQGDSAMYLCASSLVRGANVLTFGAGSRLTVL.